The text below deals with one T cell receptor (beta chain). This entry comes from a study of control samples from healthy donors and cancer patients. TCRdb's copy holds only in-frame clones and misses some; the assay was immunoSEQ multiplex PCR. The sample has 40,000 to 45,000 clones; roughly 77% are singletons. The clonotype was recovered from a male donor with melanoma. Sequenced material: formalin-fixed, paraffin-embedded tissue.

The CDR3 is CATSDSDKTGGTDTQYF. For the CDR3, the DNA is TGTGCCACCAGTGATTCCGATAAAACGGGAGGGACAGATACGCAGTATTTT. The rearrangement links TRBV24-1 to TRBJ2-3; 8 positions match TRBD2. V shed 2 bases, J shed 3 bases, and the junction held 9 bases outside the gene matches. The CDR3 has 17 residues. Germline CDR1 and CDR2: KGHDR and SFDVKD.